The text below deals with one T cell receptor beta chain. Its cognate antigen has yet to be identified. Base qualities were left out, and no much larger clone turns up one base away. For sequencing of the TCRbeta CDR3 region, genomic DNA was extracted from the sorted cells. TCRbeta CDR3 regions were sequenced using the immunoSEQ Assay. Sourced from immuneACCESS, this table was stored by TCRdb with only in-frame sequences that have V and J called. A share of the clones is absent; for the studies checked, an unresolved V gene accounts for under half, and the remainder has no known explanation. The sample has around 41,000 clones on record, around 89% of them singletons. 0.55% to 0.7% of the sample belongs to the ten largest clones. Sequences KGHSH (CDR1) and LQKENI (CDR2) are obtained from the germline V gene. V has 5 bases trimmed and J has 5 bases trimmed; junction bases matching no gene number 5. The CDR3 goes from the cysteine to the phenylalanine over 14 residues. Only CDR3 DNA is held: 42 bases, read in frame from base 1.

The data derive from a study of OX40 agonist ivuxolimab in advanced cancers. For context, the study as a whole: Ivuxolimab was an agonistic, fully human IgG2 monoclonal antibody directed against OX40 (CD134), a costimulatory receptor. Intravenous ivuxolimab was administered to patients every 2 weeks at six dose levels: 0.01, 0.1, 0.3, 1.5, 3 and 10 mg/kg. Of the approximately 50 dose-escalation patients, hepatocellular carcinoma was present in approximately 20, melanoma in roughly 15, renal cell carcinoma in 9 and head and neck cancer in 9. In the dose-escalation cohort, approximately 82% of patients were male, and the mean age was around 60 years, with a range of roughly 20 to 79. Patients were allowed to have had prior anti-PD-1, anti-PD-L1 or anti-CTLA-4 therapy, and more than 30% of the dose-escalation patients had previously received checkpoint inhibitors. Three dose-escalation patients achieved partial responses, one with hepatocellular carcinoma and two with cutaneous melanoma. The point of sequencing TCRbeta in the periphery was to test whether ivuxolimab changed TCR sequence diversity and drove clonal T-cell expansion. The monotherapy dose-escalation portion (N ≈ 57 patients) of the phase I ivuxolimab trial is reported in the paper. Broad study findings and their caveats: Low levels of normalized T-cell clonal expansion were also shown by some nonresponding patients. The antigen specificity of the peripheral T cells that underwent clonal expansion was not determined. In partial responders in the 0.1-3.0 mg/kg groups, normalized peripheral clonal expansion was found to be among the lowest, especially among CD8+ T cells. After ivuxolimab, expanded clones were on average more numerous among CD8+ T cells than among CD4+ T cells. At doses of 0.1 to 3.0 mg/kg, clonal expansion of both CD4+ and CD8+ blood T cells was observed from baseline to week 6.

The trial excluded patients who had a history of autoimmune disease or who were on systemic immunosuppression. Peripheral blood for TCR sequencing was collected from all dose cohorts at baseline, on cycle 4 day 1, and on cycle 7 day 1. The samples were taken from a phase I, first-in-human, multicenter, open-label dose-escalation trial of ivuxolimab. Adults with locally advanced or metastatic head and neck squamous cell, hepatocellular, melanoma or renal cell carcinoma were enrolled in the trial. Before TCR sequencing, CD4+ and CD8+ T cells were separately sorted from peripheral blood. The sample was CD4+ or CD8+ T cells sorted from blood, taken in a trial of the OX40 agonist ivuxolimab. The clonotype originates from an adult with an advanced solid tumor such as melanoma, head and neck, liver or kidney cancer. This chain joins TRBV18 to TRBJ2-3; 9 junctional bases match TRBD2. The DNA sequence is given as TGTGCCAGCTCATCTTCTAGCGGGGAAGATACGCAGTATTTT. It encodes CASSSSSGEDTQYF. Beyond the CDR3, the reference TRBV18 and TRBJ2-3 genes provide the residues; the full variable domain reads: NAGVMQNPRHLVRRRGQEARLRCSPMKGHSHVYWYRQLPEEGLKFMVYLQKENIIDESGMPKERFSAEFPKEGPSILRIQQVVRGDSAAYFCASSSSSGEDTQYFGPGTRLTVL.